This is a list of T cell receptor beta chains from one sample in a study of CD8+CD57+ T cells in acquired aplastic anemia. TCRdb reanalysed the reads using MiXCR and keeps one entry per CDR3 protein. The sample has 190,000 or so distinct CDR3 sequences, less than 60% seen once. Sample: sorted CD4+, CD8+, or CD8+CD57+ T cells (not recorded which) from PBMCs. The receptor source for this set is a human donor with aplastic anemia. CDR3s include the opening cysteine and the closing phenylalanine or tryptophan. D genes are given only for firm matches. Part of the rows lack a size; the others show once, few, many or a class for expanded clones.

abundance	d_gene	v_gene	j_gene	CDR3aa	CDR3nt
NA	TRBD1	TRBV14	TRBJ1-2	CASSQKGQGYGYTF	TGTGCCAGCAGCCAAAAGGGACAGGGCTATGGCTACACCTTC
NA	NA	TRBV7-9	TRBJ2-7	CASSLDVDNYEQYF	TGTGCCAGCAGCTTAGATGTGGATAACTACGAGCAGTACTTC
NA	NA	TRBV24-1	TRBJ2-3	CATKTSPGGTDTQYF	TGTGCCACCAAAACGTCCCCTGGGGGCACAGATACGCAGTATTTT
few	TRBD2	TRBV30	TRBJ2-7	CAWRTFGGGSYEQYF	TGTGCCTGGAGGACTTTCGGGGGGGGTTCCTACGAGCAGTACTTC
NA	NA	TRBV2	TRBJ2-1	CASSEPGNEQFF	TGTGCCAGCAGTGAACCTGGCAATGAGCAGTTCTTC
many	TRBD2	TRBV10-3	TRBJ2-1	CAISTSGRSTYNEQFF	TGTGCCATCTCGACTAGCGGGAGAAGCACCTACAATGAGCAGTTCTTC
many	TRBD1	TRBV5-6	TRBJ1-2	CASSYRPGGQGAAGYTF	TGTGCCAGCAGCTATCGACCGGGAGGACAGGGGGCCGCTGGCTACACCTTC
NA	TRBD1	TRBV10-3	TRBJ2-3	CAISESAPGQGTDTQYF	TGTGCCATCAGTGAGTCCGCTCCGGGACAGGGAACAGATACGCAGTATTTT
many	TRBD2	TRBV20-1	TRBJ2-3	CSARTPGLAERTDTQYF	TGCAGTGCTAGAACGCCGGGACTAGCGGAGCGCACAGATACGCAGTATTTT
NA	NA	TRBV29-1	TRBJ2-7	CSVEKRTGAYEQYF	TGCAGCGTCGAAAAGCGGACTGGTGCCTACGAGCAGTACTTC
many	NA	TRBV20-1	TRBJ2-7	CSASGIPTLYEQYF	TGCAGTGCTAGCGGGATACCGACCCTCTACGAGCAGTACTTC
NA	NA	TRBV12-3/TRBV12-4	TRBJ2-1	CASSFSGIENEQFF	TGTGCCAGCAGTTTCTCGGGGATAGAAAATGAGCAGTTCTTC
many	TRBD1	TRBV2	TRBJ2-7	CASSVRDRAEQYF	TGTGCCAGCAGTGTCCGGGACAGAGCCGAGCAGTACTTC
many	NA	TRBV2	TRBJ2-3	CASKTPADTQYF	TGTGCCAGCAAGACCCCAGCCGATACGCAGTATTTT
NA	NA	TRBV4-1	TRBJ1-6	CASSQDGLYNSPLHF	TGCGCCAGCAGCCAAGACGGACTTTATAATTCACCCCTCCACTTT
NA	TRBD2	TRBV10-3	TRBJ2-3	CATSRGTSGRSDTQYF	TGTGCCACCTCTCGGGGGACTAGCGGGAGATCAGATACGCAGTATTTT
NA	NA	TRBV2	TRBJ2-7	CASSVDSGKTYEQYF	TGTGCCAGCAGTGTGGACTCGGGAAAAACCTACGAGCAGTACTTC
once	NA	TRBV20-1	TRBJ1-1	CSASGGTTEAFF	TGCAGTGCTAGTGGGGGGACCACTGAAGCTTTCTTT
many	NA	TRBV19	TRBJ2-2	CASTGRLSTGELFF	TGTGCCAGTACGGGTCGACTCAGCACCGGGGAGCTGTTTTTT
NA	NA	TRBV15	TRBJ1-2	CATSPTNPYGYTF	TGTGCCACCAGCCCAACCAACCCCTATGGCTACACCTTC
NA	NA	TRBV7-9	TRBJ2-5	CASSMYSKETQYF	TGTGCCAGTAGTATGTACTCGAAAGAGACCCAGTACTTC
NA	NA	TRBV3-1	TRBJ1-3	CASRGNTGIPGNTIYF	TGTGCCAGCAGGGGGAACACAGGGATTCCTGGAAACACCATATATTTT
few	TRBD1	TRBV18	TRBJ1-2	CASSGQEQSGYTF	TGTGCCAGCTCGGGACAGGAGCAAAGTGGCTACACCTTC
NA	NA	TRBV7-1	TRBJ2-7	CASSSGFGAVSYEQYF	TGTGCCAGCAGCTCGGGATTTGGAGCAGTTTCCTACGAGCAGTACTTC
NA	TRBD1	TRBV19	TRBJ2-1	CASSPRTGSYNEQFF	TGTGCCAGTAGTCCCCGGACAGGGTCCTACAATGAGCAGTTCTTC
many	NA	TRBV19	TRBJ1-6	CASSIDRLWEAGEDNSPLHF	TGTGCCAGTAGTATAGATCGTCTTTGGGAGGCAGGGGAAGATAATTCACCCCTCCACTTT
many	NA	TRBV6-1	TRBJ2-7	CASRTGGGYEQYF	TGTGCCAGCAGGACAGGAGGCGGGTACGAGCAGTACTTC
NA	NA	TRBV7-8	TRBJ2-3	CASSLMRTSTDTQYF	TGTGCCAGCAGCCTCATGCGGACTAGCACAGATACGCAGTATTTT
many	NA	TRBV5-6	TRBJ2-7	CASSTGTAAIGEQYF	TGTGCCAGCAGCACAGGGACGGCTGCTATTGGCGAGCAGTACTTC
NA	TRBD2	TRBV19	TRBJ2-3	CASSTPQGLAADTQYF	TGTGCCAGTAGTACCCCCCAGGGACTAGCCGCAGATACGCAGTATTTT
many	NA	TRBV10-3	TRBJ2-1	CAISESGTDYNEQFF	TGTGCCATCAGTGAGTCCGGAACAGACTACAATGAGCAGTTCTTC
NA	TRBD1	TRBV7-2	TRBJ2-5	CASSTVTGETQYF	TGTGCCAGCAGTACGGTGACAGGGGAGACCCAGTACTTC
many	NA	TRBV4-1	TRBJ1-4	CASSQEDSQRYNEKLFF	TGCGCCAGCAGCCAAGAGGACTCACAACGGTATAATGAAAAACTGTTTTTT
NA	NA	TRBV12-3/TRBV12-4	TRBJ2-3	CATGPSGTDTQYF	TGTGCCACCGGGCCTAGCGGCACAGATACGCAGTATTTT
many	NA	TRBV6-1	TRBJ1-4	CASSEPGRINEKLFF	TGTGCCAGCAGTGAACCGGGACGGATTAATGAAAAACTGTTTTTT
NA	TRBD1	TRBV2	TRBJ2-7	CASSDAGGQYF	TGTGCCAGCAGTGACGCAGGGGGTCAGTACTTC
few	NA	TRBV29-1	TRBJ1-5	CSVAQGNQPQHF	TGCAGCGTAGCGCAGGGCAATCAGCCCCAGCATTTT
NA	TRBD1	TRBV11-1	TRBJ1-5	CASSLVRTGSSNQPQHF	TGTGCCAGCAGCTTAGTAAGGACAGGGAGTAGCAATCAGCCCCAGCATTTT
NA	NA	TRBV10-2	TRBJ2-5	CASSESPETQYF	TGCGCCAGCAGTGAGTCCCCAGAGACCCAGTACTTC
once	NA	TRBV7-9	TRBJ2-7	CASSLSVDEQYF	TGTGCCAGCAGCCTCTCCGTGGACGAGCAGTACTTC
few	NA	TRBV10-2	TRBJ2-3	CASSDVTHPASDTQYF	TGCGCCAGCAGTGACGTTACCCACCCAGCTTCGGATACGCAGTATTTT
NA	NA	TRBV6-5	TRBJ2-5	CASTSSGFGETQYF	TGTGCCAGCACTTCATCGGGGTTCGGGGAGACCCAGTACTTC
once	NA	TRBV20-1	TRBJ2-1	CSARDQPGGPPYF	TGCAGTGCTAGAGATCAACCGGGCGGACCTCCGTACTTC